A selection of T cell receptor beta chains follows, all from one sample in a study of a mutant IDH1 vaccine in newly diagnosed glioma. The antigens for these receptors are not known. Sequenced by immunoSEQ multiplex PCR; TCRdb stores in-frame clones only, minus some. Here the sample spans roughly 30,000 clones, around 89% being singletons. Material: PBMCs, obtained from a glioma patient whose treatment included an IDH1 peptide vaccine. Source of these receptors: a man aged 40-55 years with glioma. CDR3s include the opening cysteine and the closing phenylalanine or tryptophan. Each record gives: V gene, clone size, J gene, D gene, CDR3 protein, CDR3 DNA. The D gene is left open where the match is weak. Expanded clones are given a class, and other clones once, few, many or no size at all.

TRBV6-1	NA	TRBJ1-4	NA	CASSELATGWGGKLFF	TGTGCCAGCAGTGAATTGGCTACAGGGTGGGGGGGAAAACTGTTTTTT
TRBV18	once	TRBJ1-1	NA	CASSIDRLNTEAFF	TGTGCCAGCTCAATAGACAGACTGAACACTGAAGCTTTCTTT
TRBV25-1	NA	TRBJ2-7	TRBD1	CASSEYNLDRSTYEQYF	TGTGCCAGCAGTGAATATAACCTGGACAGGAGTACCTACGAGCAGTACTTC
TRBV27	NA	TRBJ1-1	TRBD1	CASSLLYEYRGPGTEAFF	TGTGCCAGCAGTTTATTGTACGAGTACAGGGGCCCGGGGACTGAAGCTTTCTTT
TRBV7-2	NA	TRBJ2-3	TRBD1	CASSARDRASTDTQYF	TGTGCCAGCAGCGCCCGCGACAGGGCTAGCACAGATACGCAGTATTTT
TRBV5-1	NA	TRBJ2-1	NA	CASSLATLAVEQFF	TGCGCCAGCAGCTTGGCGACTCTAGCAGTTGAGCAGTTCTTC
TRBV6-5	medium-sized	TRBJ1-3	NA	CASSYTAVSGNTIYF	TGTGCCAGCAGTTACACCGCAGTCTCTGGAAACACCATATATTTT
TRBV30	NA	TRBJ2-3	NA	CAWSPRGVHIQVTQYF	TGTGCCTGGAGTCCCAGGGGTGTTCACATTCAAGTTACGCAGTATTTT
TRBV19	once	TRBJ2-1	TRBD2	CASSITSGIYNEQFF	TGTGCCAGTAGTATAACTAGCGGGATTTACAATGAGCAGTTCTTC
TRBV15	once	TRBJ1-3	TRBD1	CATSRSKQGPGGNTIYF	TGTGCCACCAGCAGATCAAAACAGGGGCCGGGGGGAAACACCATATATTTT
TRBV27	NA	TRBJ1-2	TRBD1	CASSLGQGYGYTF	TGTGCCAGCAGTTTAGGACAGGGGTATGGCTACACCTTC
TRBV6-5	NA	TRBJ1-6	TRBD1	CASSYSRGGGSPLHF	TGTGCCAGCAGTTACTCGAGAGGGGGCGGATCACCCCTCCACTTT
TRBV7-2	NA	TRBJ2-5	NA	CASSNWGPERETQYF	TGTGCCAGCTCGAATTGGGGCCCGGAGAGGGAGACCCAGTACTTC
TRBV6-5	NA	TRBJ2-3	NA	CASSRRGAGADTQYF	TGTGCCAGCAGTAGACGGGGGGCCGGAGCAGATACGCAGTATTTT
TRBV2	NA	TRBJ2-1	NA	CASSENRFNEQFF	TGTGCCAGCAGTGAAAACAGGTTCAATGAGCAGTTCTTC
TRBV5-6	NA	TRBJ2-5	NA	CASSFQETQYF	TGTGCCAGCAGCTTTCAGGAGACCCAGTACTTC
TRBV15	NA	TRBJ1-2	NA	CATSGPWNYGYTF	TGTGCCACCAGCGGCCCCTGGAACTATGGCTACACCTTC
TRBV2	NA	TRBJ1-1	NA	CASSESSFPNTEAFF	TGTGCCAGCAGTGAATCTTCGTTTCCTAACACTGAAGCTTTCTTT
TRBV6-4	NA	TRBJ2-6	NA	CASSHRSGANVLTF	TGTGCCAGCAGTCACAGGTCTGGGGCCAACGTCCTGACTTTC
TRBV5-4	once	TRBJ2-3	NA	CASSLRTYSTDTQYF	TGTGCCAGCAGCTTGAGGACATATAGCACAGATACGCAGTATTTT
TRBV11-3	NA	TRBJ1-1	NA	CASSRGATEAFF	TGTGCCAGCAGCAGGGGAGCCACTGAAGCTTTCTTT
TRBV19	NA	TRBJ1-3	NA	CASSPTSNTIYF	TGTGCCAGTAGTCCCACCAGCAACACCATATATTTT
TRBV2	few	TRBJ2-1	NA	CASSVHAGSSYNEQFF	TGTGCCAGCAGTGTCCATGCAGGCAGCTCCTACAATGAGCAGTTCTTC
TRBV2	NA	TRBJ1-1	NA	CASSGVFGGKTEAFF	TGTGCCAGCAGTGGGGTTTTTGGGGGAAAGACTGAAGCTTTCTTT
TRBV9	once	TRBJ2-1	TRBD2	CASSALHWRAGLYEQFF	TGTGCCAGCAGCGCCCTCCATTGGCGAGCGGGGCTCTATGAGCAGTTCTTC
TRBV6-5	NA	TRBJ1-2	NA	CASSYSDARSNYGYTF	TGTGCCAGCAGTTACTCGGACGCCAGGTCTAACTATGGCTACACCTTC
TRBV2	NA	TRBJ1-5	NA	CASSEALGKGNNQPQHF	TGTGCCAGCAGTGAAGCGCTTGGCAAAGGGAACAATCAGCCCCAGCATTTT
TRBV30	NA	TRBJ2-3	NA	CAWRLGGETQYF	TGTGCCTGGAGATTAGGCGGGGAGACGCAGTATTTT
TRBV5-6	once	TRBJ1-1	NA	CASSLYQGRNTEAFF	TGTGCCAGCAGCTTGTATCAGGGGCGGAACACTGAAGCTTTCTTT